The clone carrying this T cell receptor (beta chain) appeared a few times. Its antigen is unknown. The data belong to a study of Tregs in tolerant kidney transplant recipients. Related graft donors supplied nonmyeloablative bone marrow transplants, and mixed chimerism was transient. Thawed PBMCs were FACS-sorted into unstimulated CD4+CD25+CD127- regulatory T cells, CD4+CD25- non-regulatory cells, CD4 and CD8 cells. Profiled with immunoSEQ multiplex PCR; TCRdb holds only in-frame clones, not every one. The profile covers 45,000 or so clones, with approximately 90% appearing a single time and about 16% taken by the ten largest. Study results and limitations: Tregs expanded with activated donor B cells seemed most donor-specific. Nucleotide sequences could not be compared across some patients' samples due to primer changes.

The CDR3 runs 12 residues. V shed 5 bases and J shed 6 bases, with 8 bases lying between them. Germline V lookup: CDR1 SNHLY, CDR2 FYNNEI. The sequence came from a human patient who received a combined kidney and bone marrow transplant. Part of the T cells may come from the graft donor. This chain links TRBV2 with TRBJ2-1; no clear D gene. This material consisted of CD8+ T cells from blood (PBMCs), taken 12 months after the transplant. The DNA of the CDR3 is TGTGCCAGCAGTCCAGGTTCCAATGAGCAGTTCTTC. It codes for CASSPGSNEQFF.